The clone carrying this T cell receptor (beta chain) showed up many times. Its antigen remains unidentified. This sample is part of a study of T-cell memory formation after mild COVID-19. About the research overall: TCR clusters were mostly donor specific.

General study results and limits: Certain responding clones were present in pre-infection memory, suggesting participation of cross-reactive memory.

The CDR3 covers 15 residues. After removal of 3 bases from V and 4 bases from J, the junction contained 7 bases not matched to a gene. Germline CDR1 and CDR2: SGHNT and YYREEE (reference sequence). TCRdb analysed the 5' RACE reads with MiXCR anew, one entry per CDR3 protein. The sample includes fewer than 400,000 distinct CDR3 sequences, 10% to 15% of them seen just once. This chain uses TRBV5-4 with TRBJ2-5; 9 bases align to TRBD2. This TCR derives from a man between 18 and 29 years old who had mild COVID-19 (a few samples of this study predate the infection). Cell type and time point are not known. Sequenced: PBMCs or a T cell subset sorted from them (not recorded which). The CDR3 DNA sequence: TGTGCCAGCAGCTGGGACGCGGGGGGGGGAGAGACCCAGTACTTC. The encoded protein is CASSWDAGGGETQYF.